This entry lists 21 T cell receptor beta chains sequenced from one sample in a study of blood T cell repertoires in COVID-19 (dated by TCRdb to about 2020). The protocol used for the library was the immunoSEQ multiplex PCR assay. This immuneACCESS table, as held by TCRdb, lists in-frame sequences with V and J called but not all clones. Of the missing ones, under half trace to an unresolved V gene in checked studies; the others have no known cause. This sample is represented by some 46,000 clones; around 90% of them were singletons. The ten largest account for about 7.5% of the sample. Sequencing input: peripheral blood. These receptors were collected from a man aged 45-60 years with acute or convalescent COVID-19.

CDR3 region: CASSFIREITF. As DNA, the CDR3 is TGTGCCAGCAGCTTCATTAGGGAGATCACCTTC. This chain links TRBV11-2 with TRBJ1-2, with D uncertain. Germline CDR1 reads SGHAT; CDR2 reads FQNNGV. Trimming left V 3 bases short and J 13 bases short, with 12 bases between. The CDR3 contains 11 residues.

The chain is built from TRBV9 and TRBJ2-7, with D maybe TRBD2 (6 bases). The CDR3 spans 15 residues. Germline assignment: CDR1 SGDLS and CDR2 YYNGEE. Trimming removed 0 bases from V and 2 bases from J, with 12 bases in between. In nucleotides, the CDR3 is TGTGCCAGCAGCGTAGCTAGCGCAACCACCTACGAGCAGTACTTC. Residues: CASSVASATTYEQYF.

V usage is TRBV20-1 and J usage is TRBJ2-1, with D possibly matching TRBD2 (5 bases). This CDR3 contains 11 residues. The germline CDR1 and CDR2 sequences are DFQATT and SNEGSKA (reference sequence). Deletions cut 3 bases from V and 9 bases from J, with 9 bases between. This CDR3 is CSASKGVEQFF. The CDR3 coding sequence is TGCAGTGCTAGTAAGGGAGTTGAGCAGTTCTTC.

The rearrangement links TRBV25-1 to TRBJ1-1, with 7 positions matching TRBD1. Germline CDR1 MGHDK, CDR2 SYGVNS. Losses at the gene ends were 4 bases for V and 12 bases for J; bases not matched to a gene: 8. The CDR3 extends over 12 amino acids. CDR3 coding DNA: TGTGCCAGCAGTGGGACACAGGGGAGGACTTTCTTT. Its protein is CASSGTQGRTFF.

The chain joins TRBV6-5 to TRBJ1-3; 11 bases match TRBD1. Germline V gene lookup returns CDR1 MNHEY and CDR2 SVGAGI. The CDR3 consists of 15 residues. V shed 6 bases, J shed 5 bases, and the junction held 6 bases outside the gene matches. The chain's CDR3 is CASRSGTGGRNTIYF. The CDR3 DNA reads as TGTGCCAGCAGATCCGGGACAGGGGGACGAAACACCATATATTTT.

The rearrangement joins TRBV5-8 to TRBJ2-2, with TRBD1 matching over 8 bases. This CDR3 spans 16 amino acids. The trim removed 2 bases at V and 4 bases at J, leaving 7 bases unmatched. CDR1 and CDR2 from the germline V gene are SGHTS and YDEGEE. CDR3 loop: CASSFLRGRGTGELFF. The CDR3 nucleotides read TGTGCCAGCAGCTTTCTCAGGGGGCGCGGCACCGGGGAGCTGTTTTTT.

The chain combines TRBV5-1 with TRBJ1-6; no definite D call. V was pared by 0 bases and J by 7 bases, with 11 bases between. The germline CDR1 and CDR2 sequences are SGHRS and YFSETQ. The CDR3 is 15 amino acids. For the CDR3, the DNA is TGCGCCAGCAGCTTGGATGTTGTCGGGAATTCACCCCTCCACTTT. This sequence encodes CASSLDVVGNSPLHF.

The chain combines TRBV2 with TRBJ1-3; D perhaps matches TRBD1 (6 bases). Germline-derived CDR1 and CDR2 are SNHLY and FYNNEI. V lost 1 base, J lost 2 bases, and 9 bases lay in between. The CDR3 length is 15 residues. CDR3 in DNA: TGTGCCAGCAGTGAAGTAGGGGGAGCTGGAAACACCATATATTTT. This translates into CASSEVGGAGNTIYF.

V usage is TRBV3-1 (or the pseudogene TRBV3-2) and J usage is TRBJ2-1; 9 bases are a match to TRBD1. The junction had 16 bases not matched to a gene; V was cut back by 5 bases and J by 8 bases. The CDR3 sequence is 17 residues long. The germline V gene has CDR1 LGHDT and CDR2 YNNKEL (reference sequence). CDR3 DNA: TGTGCCAGCAGCGAACCATATTACGGGACAGGGACCGATGAGCAGTTCTTC. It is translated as CASSEPYYGTGTDEQFF.

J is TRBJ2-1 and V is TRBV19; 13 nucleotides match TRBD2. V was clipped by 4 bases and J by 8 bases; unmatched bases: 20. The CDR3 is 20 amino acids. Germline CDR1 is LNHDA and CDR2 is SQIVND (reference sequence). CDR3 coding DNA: TGTGCCAGTAGTAGGGCGAAAAAAGAGACTAGCGGGAGGCTCCCTGATGAGCAGTTCTTC. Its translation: CASSRAKKETSGRLPDEQFF.

DNA for the CDR3: TGCAGTGCTAGTAGGACAGATTCCTACGAGCAGTACTTC. As protein: CSASRTDSYEQYF. The chain carries TRBV20-1 and TRBJ2-7; TRBD1 is a possible D gene (6 bases). Trimming shortened V by 3 bases and J by 1 base, and 10 bases separated the two germline ends. Germline assignment: CDR1 DFQATT and CDR2 SNEGSKA (reference sequence). This CDR3 is 13 amino acids long.

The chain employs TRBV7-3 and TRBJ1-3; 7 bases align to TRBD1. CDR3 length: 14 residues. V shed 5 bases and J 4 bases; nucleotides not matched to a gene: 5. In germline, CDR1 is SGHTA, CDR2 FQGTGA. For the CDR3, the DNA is TGTGCCAGCAGCGTCGGGACAGCCGGAAACACCATATATTTT. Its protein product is CASSVGTAGNTIYF. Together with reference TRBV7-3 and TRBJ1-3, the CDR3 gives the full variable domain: GAGVSQTPSNKVTEKGKYVELRCDPISGHTALYWYRQSLGQGPEFLIYFQGTGAADDSGLPNDRFFAVRPEGSVSTLKIQRTERGDSAVYLCASSVGTAGNTIYFGEGSWLTVV.

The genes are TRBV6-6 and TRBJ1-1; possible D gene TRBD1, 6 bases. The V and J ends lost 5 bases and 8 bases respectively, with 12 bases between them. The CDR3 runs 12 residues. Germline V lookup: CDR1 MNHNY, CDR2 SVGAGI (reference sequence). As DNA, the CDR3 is TGTGCCAGCAGTCGAGGACAGCTAGAAGCTTTCTTT. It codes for CASSRGQLEAFF.

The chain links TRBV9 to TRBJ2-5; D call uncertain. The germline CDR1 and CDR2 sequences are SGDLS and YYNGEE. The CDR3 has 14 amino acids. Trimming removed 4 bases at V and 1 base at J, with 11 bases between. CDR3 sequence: CASSLGWAQETQYF. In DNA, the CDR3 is TGTGCCAGCAGCCTTGGGTGGGCCCAAGAGACCCAGTACTTC. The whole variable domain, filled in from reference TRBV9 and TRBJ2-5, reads DSGVTQTPKHLITATGQRVTLRCSPRSGDLSVYWYQQSLDQGLQFLIQYYNGEERAKGNILERFSAQQFPDLHSELNLSSLELGDSALYFCASSLGWAQETQYFGPGTRLLVL.

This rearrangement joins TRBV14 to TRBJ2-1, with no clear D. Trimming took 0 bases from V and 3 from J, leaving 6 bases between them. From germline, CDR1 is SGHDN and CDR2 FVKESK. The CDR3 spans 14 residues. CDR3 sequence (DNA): TGTGCCAGCAGCCAAGACTTGTTCTACAATGAGCAGTTCTTC. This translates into CASSQDLFYNEQFF. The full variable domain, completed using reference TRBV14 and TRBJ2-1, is EAGVTQFPSHSVIEKGQTVTLRCDPISGHDNLYWYRRVMGKEIKFLLHFVKESKQDESGMPNNRFLAERTGGTYSTLKVQPAELEDSGVYFCASSQDLFYNEQFFGPGTRLTVL.

The CDR3 spells CASALVVHRYGANVLTF. The CDR3 DNA sequence: TGTGCCAGCGCTCTTGTGGTACACCGATACGGGGCCAACGTCCTGACTTTC. The chain has TRBV2 and TRBJ2-6; unclear D gene. The length of the CDR3 is 17 residues. Germline CDR1 reads SNHLY; CDR2 reads FYNNEI. V lost 8 bases, J lost 4 bases, and 21 bases lay in between.

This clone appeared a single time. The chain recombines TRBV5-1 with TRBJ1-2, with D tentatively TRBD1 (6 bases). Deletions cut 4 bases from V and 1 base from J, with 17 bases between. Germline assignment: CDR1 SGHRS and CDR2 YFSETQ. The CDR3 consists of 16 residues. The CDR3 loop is CASSRTGTNSNYGYTF. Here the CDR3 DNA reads TGCGCCAGCAGCCGGACCGGGACAAATAGTAACTATGGCTACACCTTC. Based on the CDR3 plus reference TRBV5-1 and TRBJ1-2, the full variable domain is KAGVTQTPRYLIKTRGQQVTLSCSPISGHRSVSWYQQTPGQGLQFLFEYFSETQRNKGNFPGRFSGRQFSNSRSEMNVSTLELGDSALYLCASSRTGTNSNYGYTFGSGTRLTVV.

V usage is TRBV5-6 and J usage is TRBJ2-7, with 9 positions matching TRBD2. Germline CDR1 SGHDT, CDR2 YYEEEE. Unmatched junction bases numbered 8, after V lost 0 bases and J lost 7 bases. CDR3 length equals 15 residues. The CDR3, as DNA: TGTGCCAGCAGCTTGGGAAGAGGCGGGAGGGTTGAGCAGTACTTC. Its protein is CASSLGRGGRVEQYF.

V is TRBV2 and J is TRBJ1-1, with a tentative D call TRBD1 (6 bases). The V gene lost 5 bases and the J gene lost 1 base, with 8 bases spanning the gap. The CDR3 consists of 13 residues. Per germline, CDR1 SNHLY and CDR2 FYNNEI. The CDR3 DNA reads TGTGCCAGCAGTTGGGGACAGAACACTGAAGCTTTCTTT. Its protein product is CASSWGQNTEAFF.

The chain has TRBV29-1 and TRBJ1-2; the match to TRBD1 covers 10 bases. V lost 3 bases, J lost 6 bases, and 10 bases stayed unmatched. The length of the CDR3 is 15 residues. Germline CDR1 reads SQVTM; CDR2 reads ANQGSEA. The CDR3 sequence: CSVDGGQGIFDGYTF. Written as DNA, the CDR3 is TGCAGCGTTGATGGGGGACAGGGGATTTTCGATGGCTACACCTTC.

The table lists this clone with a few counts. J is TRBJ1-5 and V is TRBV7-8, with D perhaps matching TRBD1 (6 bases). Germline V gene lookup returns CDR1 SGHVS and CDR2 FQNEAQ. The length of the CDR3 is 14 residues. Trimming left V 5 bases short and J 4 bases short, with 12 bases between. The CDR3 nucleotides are TGTGCCAGCAGCCCAAATACAGGGAATCAGCCCCAGCATTTT. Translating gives CASSPNTGNQPQHF. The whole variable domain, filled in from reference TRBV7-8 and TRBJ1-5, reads GAGVSQSPRYKVAKRGQDVALRCDPISGHVSLFWYQQALGQGPEFLTYFQNEAQLDKSGLPSDRFFAERPEGSVSTLKIQRTQQEDSAVYLCASSPNTGNQPQHFGDGTRLSIL.